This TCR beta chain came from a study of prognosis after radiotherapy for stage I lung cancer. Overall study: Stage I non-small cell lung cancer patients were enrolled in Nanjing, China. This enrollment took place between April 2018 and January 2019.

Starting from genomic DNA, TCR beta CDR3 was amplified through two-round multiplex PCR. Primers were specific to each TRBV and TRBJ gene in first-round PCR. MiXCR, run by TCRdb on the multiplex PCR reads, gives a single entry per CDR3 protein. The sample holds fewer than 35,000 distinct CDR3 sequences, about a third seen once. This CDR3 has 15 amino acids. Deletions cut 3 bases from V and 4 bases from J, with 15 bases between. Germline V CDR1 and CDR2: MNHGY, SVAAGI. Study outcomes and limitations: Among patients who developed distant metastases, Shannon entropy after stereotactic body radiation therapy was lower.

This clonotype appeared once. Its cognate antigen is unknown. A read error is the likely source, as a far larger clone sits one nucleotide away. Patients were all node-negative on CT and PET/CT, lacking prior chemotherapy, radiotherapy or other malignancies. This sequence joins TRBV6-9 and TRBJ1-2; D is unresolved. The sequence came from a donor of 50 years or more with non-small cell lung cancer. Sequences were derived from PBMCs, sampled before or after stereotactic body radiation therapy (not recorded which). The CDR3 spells CASSYDGPLGYGYTF. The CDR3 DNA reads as TGTGCCAGCAGTTACGATGGACCATTGGGCTATGGCTACACCTTC.